Listed below are T cell receptor beta chains from one sample, sequenced in a study of technical replicates of blood from several donors. Repertoires were generated with immunoSEQ multiplex PCR, while TCRdb's copy carries only in-frame clones and drops some. The sample contains 78,000 or so clones, 90% to 95% of which appear only once. Material for sequencing was T cells isolated from PBMCs. These receptors all stem from a human donor in good health. Some clones in this sample may be carry-over from other donors' samples. CDR3s include the opening cysteine and the closing phenylalanine or tryptophan. D genes are given only for firm matches. Part of the rows lack a size; the others show once, few, many or a class for expanded clones.

d_gene	abundance	j_gene	v_gene	CDR3nt	CDR3aa
TRBD1	-	TRBJ2-2	TRBV9	TGTGCCAGCAGCGTAGATGGGACAGCGAACACCGGGGAGCTGTTTTTT	CASSVDGTANTGELFF
TRBD2	-	TRBJ2-3	TRBV10-3	TGTGCCTCGGTGGCTAGCGGAGCAGATACGCAGTATTTT	CASVASGADTQYF
TRBD2	-	TRBJ2-5	TRBV11-2	TGTGCCAGCCGCCTGGAAGCTAGCGGGAGATCAGAGACCCAGTACTTC	CASRLEASGRSETQYF
TRBD2	-	TRBJ2-4	TRBV7-6	TGTGCCAGCACCAAGACCGCGGGGGGGGACATTCAGTACTTC	CASTKTAGGDIQYF
-	-	TRBJ1-1	TRBV14	TGTGCCAGCAGCCAAGTAAATACTGAAGCTTTCTTT	CASSQVNTEAFF
TRBD2	-	TRBJ2-7	TRBV28	TGTGCCAGCAGTTACCACGTGACTAGCGGGTCCTACGAGCAGTACTTC	CASSYHVTSGSYEQYF
-	-	TRBJ1-6	TRBV4-1	TGCGCCAGCAGCCCCAGAGGCTTAGCTTCTTCACCCCTCCACTTT	CASSPRGLASSPLHF
TRBD1	once	TRBJ1-1	TRBV4-1	TGCGCCAGCAGCGGGACAGGGCAATTTTCTTTGTATGCTTTCTTT	CASSGTGQFSLYAFF
-	-	TRBJ1-2	TRBV27	TGTGCCGCAAGGAGGGACTACCTCGGCAAATACACCTTC	CAARRDYLGKYTF
-	-	TRBJ1-5	TRBV27	TGTGCCAGCAGTTTATCCCTGGACAGCCATCAGCCCCAGCATTTT	CASSLSLDSHQPQHF
TRBD2	-	TRBJ2-5	TRBV4-1	TGCGCCAGCAGCCAAGCCCAGCGGGGCCACCAAGAGACCCAGTACTTC	CASSQAQRGHQETQYF
TRBD2	-	TRBJ2-7	TRBV5-4	TGTGCCAGCAGCTTCGCTGCGGGAGGCTCCTACGAGCAGTACTTC	CASSFAAGGSYEQYF
-	-	TRBJ2-5	TRBV5-1	TGCGCCAGCAGCTCGACCCCATCAGGTCAAGAGACCCAGTACTTC	CASSSTPSGQETQYF
-	-	TRBJ2-2	TRBV19	TGTGCCAGTGGAACTCGGACACCTACAACCGGGGAGCTGTTTTTT	CASGTRTPTTGELFF
TRBD2	-	TRBJ2-3	TRBV9	TGTGCCAGCAGCACCGGACTAGCCCGCACAGATACGCAGTATTTT	CASSTGLARTDTQYF
-	-	TRBJ2-7	TRBV2	TGTGCCAGCGGAGGACAGTCATATTCCTACGAGCAGTACTTC	CASGGQSYSYEQYF
TRBD1	once	TRBJ2-1	TRBV28	TGTGCCAGCAGTATACGATACAGGGGCCCCCGCTCCTACAATGAGCAGTTCTTC	CASSIRYRGPRSYNEQFF
-	-	TRBJ1-1	TRBV14	TGTGCCAGCAGCCAAGTCCTCCTCAGGGACACTGAAGCTTTCTTT	CASSQVLLRDTEAFF
TRBD1	-	TRBJ2-7	TRBV7-9	TGTGCCAGCAGCCCAACAGGGGACTACGAGCAGTACTTC	CASSPTGDYEQYF
TRBD1	-	TRBJ1-3	TRBV28	TGTGCCAGCAGTACGGGACAGTTCTTCTCTGGAAACACCATATATTTT	CASSTGQFFSGNTIYF
TRBD1	-	TRBJ1-4	TRBV4-1	TGCGCCAGCAGCCAAGTTCCCAGGGGGGCCGCTAATGAAAAACTGTTTTTT	CASSQVPRGAANEKLFF
TRBD1	-	TRBJ1-2	TRBV7-3	TGTGCCAGCAGCCCCGGGACAGACTATGGCTACACCTTC	CASSPGTDYGYTF
TRBD1	-	TRBJ1-1	TRBV28	TGTGCCAGCAGTCCCTTGGACAGGGGCCCTGAAGCTTTCTTT	CASSPLDRGPEAFF
TRBD2	-	TRBJ2-2	TRBV14	TGTGCCAGCAGCCAAGGAAAGCGGGGTTTCGTTAGCGGGGAGCTGTTTTTT	CASSQGKRGFVSGELFF
-	-	TRBJ1-1	TRBV27	TGTGCCAGCAGTTTAGGAGCGGGAAACACTGAAGCTTTCTTT	CASSLGAGNTEAFF
TRBD1	-	TRBJ1-2	TRBV10-3	TGTGCCATCAACACAGGGGGCGATGGCTACACCTTC	CAINTGGDGYTF
TRBD1	-	TRBJ2-3	TRBV4-1	TGCGCCAGCAGCTATTCCAGGGGGAGCGCAGATACGCAGTATTTT	CASSYSRGSADTQYF
-	-	TRBJ2-7	TRBV5-4	TGTGCCAGCAGCTTGGCTAGCACGAACTCCTACGAGCAGTACTTC	CASSLASTNSYEQYF
-	-	TRBJ2-5	TRBV7-6	TGTGCCAGCAGCTCCGGGACAATAGAGACCCAGTACTTC	CASSSGTIETQYF
TRBD1	-	TRBJ2-3	TRBV7-6	TGTGCCAGCAGCCCGACAGGGCCCACCACAGATACGCAGTATTTT	CASSPTGPTTDTQYF
TRBD1	-	TRBJ2-7	TRBV7-8	TGTGCCAGCAGCTCCGGACAGGGCGGTCGCGAGCAGTACTTC	CASSSGQGGREQYF
-	-	TRBJ2-5	TRBV28	TGTGCCAGCAGTCCCGGGGAGACCCAGTACTTC	CASSPGETQYF
TRBD1	-	TRBJ1-1	TRBV27	TGTGCCAGCAGTTCCTCCCCGGGACAGGGGGCCCCTGAAGCTTTCTTT	CASSSSPGQGAPEAFF
-	-	TRBJ2-1	TRBV27	TGTGCCAGCAGTTTATCGTACGGGTTCGATGAGCAGTTCTTC	CASSLSYGFDEQFF